The rows below give T cell receptor beta chains drawn from one sample of a study of blood T cells in healthy people across ages. TCRdb itself ran the 5' RACE reads through MiXCR, one entry per CDR3 protein. The sample holds some 800,000 distinct CDR3 sequences, just under 25% seen once. These data were also filed under a second study, of T cells of mothers and their children.

What was sequenced was blood. These receptors originate from a boy aged 5-17 years in good health. Both conserved end residues are trimmed from each CDR3.

v_call	j_call	cdr3_aa
TRBV7-2	TRBJ2-6	ASRFAPTGGGANVLT
TRBV28	TRBJ2-5	ASNPRTPPGKTQY
TRBV28	TRBJ2-1	ASSSYMPGAYNEQF
TRBV29-1	TRBJ2-5	SVVDHLQETQY
TRBV6-2/TRBV6-3	TRBJ2-1	ASSYSVKLGRGGTYNEQF
TRBV20-1	TRBJ1-2	SAREGTGFGGYT
TRBV29-1	TRBJ2-7	SVEGGSFYEQY
TRBV5-1	TRBJ2-1	ASSYLSGSSYNEQF
TRBV7-8	TRBJ1-2	ASSLDEQGSHYGYT
TRBV20-1	TRBJ1-2	SAPTNRGEGYGYT
TRBV12-3/TRBV12-4	TRBJ2-3	AVQGGDTQY
TRBV4-3	TRBJ1-6	ASSQQRGDYNSPLH
TRBV29-1	.	SVDTPDVYQETQF
TRBV14	TRBJ2-7	ASSQGTSGILYEQY
TRBV29-1	TRBJ2-7	SVGDGRMSYEQY
TRBV28	TRBJ2-3	ASSPAGISTDTQY
TRBV25-1	TRBJ2-3	ASQLYLSDTQY
TRBV7-2	TRBJ1-1	ASSGNRQRNTEAF
TRBV27	TRBJ1-5	ASSLRGLRGSNQPQH
TRBV29-1	TRBJ2-5	SVEGTDREETQY
TRBV7-9	TRBJ2-7	ASRSRDNSYEQY
TRBV7-3	TRBJ2-1	ASSLGASVGYNEQF
TRBV7-9	.	ASSIDYYEQY
TRBV27	TRBJ1-3	ASSTHYSGNTIY
TRBV28	TRBJ2-7	ASRGRLSSYEQY
TRBV18	TRBJ2-1	ASSDYDLLNEQF
TRBV7-9	TRBJ1-2	ASSLGPSNYGYT
TRBV7-2	TRBJ2-1	ASSLESGGGNEQF
TRBV4-3	TRBJ1-4	ASSQERQGEFEKLF
TRBV9	TRBJ1-1	ASSVDPGKPTTEAF
TRBV2	TRBJ1-6	ASTPGIRPSPLH
TRBV6-5	TRBJ2-5	ASSTRGRTQY
TRBV23-1	TRBJ1-4	ASSQVGRGSPNEKLF
TRBV9	TRBJ1-6	ASSVAPGGESYNSPLH
TRBV28	TRBJ1-1	ASSPVRTGNAEAF
TRBV6-5	TRBJ1-5	ASSYEWGLNQPQH
TRBV12-3/TRBV12-4	TRBJ2-5	ASSYLIETQY
TRBV7-8	TRBJ2-1	ASSKGGYNEQF
TRBV29-1	TRBJ1-5	SVETENQPQH
TRBV4-2	TRBJ2-5	ASSQDWGLAGGGETQY
TRBV20-1	TRBJ1-4	SAGKKGQSNEELF
TRBV7-9	TRBJ2-1	ASSPVDRVSNEQF
TRBV6-2/TRBV6-3	TRBJ2-5	ASSYSYAGGGEQY
TRBV7-2	TRBJ1-1	ASSLGGVDNTEAF
TRBV2	TRBJ2-1	ASSETRNSYNEQF
TRBV21-1	TRBJ2-5	ATLYIRPGQIEETQY
TRBV20-1	TRBJ2-7	SGINSGGSSYEQY
TRBV4-3	TRBJ2-5	ASSQDFTGVRETQY
TRBV4-1	TRBJ2-7	ASSYNLDSSYEQY
TRBV28	TRBJ2-1	ASSSPGPGSNEQF
TRBV6-4	TRBJ1-1	ASRPRDREASRTEAF